The next 24 T cell receptor beta chains were all read from a single sample in a study of blood T cell repertoires in COVID-19. Some clones are missing from TCRdb's copy, which holds only in-frame ones; the method was immunoSEQ multiplex PCR. There are roughly 350,000 clones in the sample; around 87% occur only once, and over 9.5% lies in the top ten. Sequencing was carried out using peripheral blood. Source of these receptors: a woman between 25 and 40 years old with COVID-19, enrolled during active disease.

This chain uses TRBV10-1 with TRBJ2-7; 8 positions agree with TRBD2. V lost 8 bases and J lost 6; bases outside the gene matches: 9. Germline V CDR1 and CDR2: WNHNN, SYGVQD (reference sequence). The CDR3 is made up of 13 amino acids. The CDR3 region has the DNA TGCGCCAGCGCCCTTCAGCGGGAGAGCGAGCAGTACTTC. This sequence encodes CASALQRESEQYF.

The gene calls are TRBV9 and TRBJ2-3, with D perhaps TRBD2 (6 bases). CDR1 is SGDLS and CDR2 is YYNGEE in the germline V gene. V was clipped by 4 bases and J by 4 bases, with 16 bases between them. This CDR3 spans 15 amino acids. The CDR3 bases are TGTGCCAGCAGCCCCCAGGCGGGGTACCCAGATACGCAGTATTTT. This translates into CASSPQAGYPDTQYF.

The chain uses TRBV30 and TRBJ2-6, with D perhaps matching TRBD1 (6 bases). V lost 3 bases, J lost 4 bases, and 10 bases lay in between. The germline V gene encodes CDR1 GTSNPN and CDR2 SVGIG (reference sequence). The length of the CDR3 is 14 residues. The CDR3, as DNA: TGTGCCTGGAGCTGGGGGCGGGGGGCCAACGTCCTGACTTTC. This encodes CAWSWGRGANVLTF. Variable domain in full (rest from reference TRBV30 and TRBJ2-6): SQTIHQWPATLVQPVGSPLSLECTVEGTSNPNLYWYRQAAGRGLQLLFYSVGIGQISSEVPQNLSASRPQDRQFILSSKKLLLSDSGFYLCAWSWGRGANVLTFGAGSRLTVL.

The chain uses TRBV19 and TRBJ1-1; no clear D gene. The CDR3 sequence is 11 residues long. V lost 6 bases, J lost 1 base, and 3 bases lay in between. CDR1 and CDR2 (germline): LNHDA, SQIVND (reference sequence). CDR3 region: CASSGNTEAFF. The CDR3 DNA sequence: TGTGCCAGTAGCGGGAACACTGAAGCTTTCTTT. The whole variable domain, filled in from reference TRBV19 and TRBJ1-1, reads DGGITQSPKYLFRKEGQNVTLSCEQNLNHDAMYWYRQDPGQGLRLIYYSQIVNDFQKGDIAEGYSVSREKKESFPLTVTSAQKNPTAFYLCASSGNTEAFFGQGTRLTVV.

Only one count was recorded for this clone. V gene TRBV6-5 combines with J gene TRBJ2-3; weak D call: TRBD2 (6 bases). Germline V gene data show CDR1 as MNHEY and CDR2 as SVGAGI. CDR3 length equals 14 residues. The ends were cut back, 6 bases at V and 0 bases at J, with 10 bases in the middle. CDR3 sequence reads: CASRVSGSTDTQYF. DNA for the CDR3: TGTGCCAGCAGAGTCAGCGGGAGCACAGATACGCAGTATTTT.

The chain links TRBV30 to TRBJ1-5; no firm D call. The CDR3 extends over 13 amino acids. Trimming stripped 5 bases from V and 0 bases from J, with 8 bases between. Germline CDR1 GTSNPN, CDR2 SVGIG (reference sequence). CDR3: CAWSEYSNQPQHF. As DNA, the CDR3 is TGTGCCTGGTCCGAGTATAGCAATCAGCCCCAGCATTTT.

This sequence joins TRBV19 and TRBJ2-1, with TRBD1 identical over 7 bases. The CDR3 has 15 amino acids. Germline loops: CDR1 LNHDA, CDR2 SQIVND (reference sequence). Germline trimming cut 3 bases from V and 1 base from J; bases unmatched to any gene: 3. The CDR3 DNA reads TGTGCCAGTAGTATTGGGACAGAGTCCTACAATGAGCAGTTCTTC. This gives the protein CASSIGTESYNEQFF.

The chain couples TRBV7-3 to TRBJ1-4; a weak D match, TRBD1 (6 bases). The length of the CDR3 is 15 residues. The germline V and J ends were trimmed by 5 bases and 0 bases, with 10 bases remaining between them. Germline V gene sequence: CDR1 SGHTA, CDR2 FQGTGA. The CDR3 nucleotides are TGTGCCAGCAGCCCCGGACAGACAACTAATGAAAAACTGTTTTTT. It encodes CASSPGQTTNEKLFF.

The rearrangement joins TRBV7-2 to TRBJ2-7; TRBD1 is a possible D gene (6 bases). The CDR3 covers 13 residues. The germline V gene encodes CDR1 SGHTA and CDR2 FQGNSA. V was cut by 4 bases and J by 9 bases, with 16 bases left in between. The CDR3 is CASSSRDTGGQYF. For the CDR3, the DNA is TGTGCCAGCAGCTCCCGGGACACCGGTGGGCAGTACTTC.

The CDR3: CASSLIGGVDTQYF. For the CDR3, the DNA is TGTGCCAGCAGCTTGATCGGGGGGGTAGATACGCAGTATTTT. V usage is TRBV7-2 and J usage is TRBJ2-3; 8 bases line up with TRBD2. Germline values: CDR1 SGHTA, CDR2 FQGNSA. CDR3 size: 14 residues. Germline trimming cut 3 bases from V and 5 bases from J; bases unmatched to any gene: 4. Variable domain in full (rest from reference TRBV7-2 and TRBJ2-3): GAGVSQSPSNKVTEKGKDVELRCDPISGHTALYWYRQSLGQGLEFLIYFQGNSAPDKSGLPSDRFSAERTGGSVSTLTIQRTQQEDSAVYLCASSLIGGVDTQYFGPGTRLTVL.

This chain joins TRBV5-4 and TRBJ2-3; maybe TRBD2 (6 bases). The CDR3 covers 13 residues. Germline lookup yields CDR1 SGHNT and CDR2 YYREEE (reference sequence). V lost 0 bases and J 5 bases, leaving 7 bases between the germline ends. The CDR3 bases are TGTGCCAGCAGCTTGGGAGCGGGAGATACGCAGTATTTT. It encodes CASSLGAGDTQYF.

V and J are TRBV30 and TRBJ2-3; possibly TRBD2 for D (5 bases). This CDR3 has 16 amino acids. Trimming left V 4 bases short and J 0 bases short, with 17 bases between. The V gene's germline CDR1 is GTSNPN and CDR2 SVGIG (reference sequence). DNA for the CDR3: TGTGCCTGGACCCCCGGACTCCGAGGGAGCACAGATACGCAGTATTTT. It encodes CAWTPGLRGSTDTQYF.

This clone came up a few times. The rearrangement uses TRBV5-5 and TRBJ1-1, with 7 bases fitting TRBD1. The CDR3 runs to 12 residues. Germline CDR1 and CDR2: SGHKS and YYEKEE (reference sequence). V dropped 3 bases and J dropped 10; count of bases not matched to a gene: 6. CDR3 nucleotides: TGTGCCAGCAGCTCGACAGGGATTGGAGCTTTCTTT. Translation: CASSSTGIGAFF.

The chain is built from TRBV15 and TRBJ2-7; D perhaps matches TRBD1 (5 bases). With 3 bases removed from V and 6 bases from J, the gap between germline ends came to 12 bases. Germline V gene sequence: CDR1 LNHNV, CDR2 YYDKDF (reference sequence). The CDR3 is made up of 13 amino acids. DNA of the CDR3: TGTGCCACCAGCAGCTCCAGGGCGGTCGAGCAGTACTTC. Translation: CATSSSRAVEQYF.

This clone was observed a handful of times. The V call is TRBV10-3, the J call TRBJ1-3; D uncertain. CDR1 is ENHRY and CDR2 is SYGVKD in the germline V gene. Trimming removed 8 bases at V and 1 base at J, with 3 bases between. This CDR3 spans 11 amino acids. CDR3: CAIHSGNTIYF. In nucleotides, the CDR3 is TGTGCCATCCATTCTGGAAACACCATATATTTT.

The chain combines TRBV27 with TRBJ1-3; D may be TRBD1 (5 bases). V dropped 5 bases and J dropped 1 base, with 9 bases sitting between them. This CDR3 is built from 14 residues. Per the germline V gene, CDR1 is MNHEY and CDR2 is SMNVEV (reference sequence). The CDR3 DNA follows: TGTGCCAGCAGTCCTGGGACTTCTGGAAACACCATATATTTT. Translating gives CASSPGTSGNTIYF.

The rearrangement uses TRBV28 and TRBJ2-1; 7 bases are shared with TRBD2. The CDR3 covers 14 residues. Germline-derived CDR1 and CDR2 are MDHEN and SYDVKM. V lost 7 bases to trimming and J lost 6 bases; unmatched junction nucleotides: 9. The CDR3 loop reads CASTREALSNEQFF. CDR3 nucleotides: TGTGCCAGCACACGGGAGGCCCTTTCCAATGAGCAGTTCTTC.

This clone has just one count. V gene TRBV10-1 combines with J gene TRBJ2-7; D gene ambiguous. Between the trimmed V and J ends, which lost 6 bases and 4 bases, there was a span of 4 bases. The CDR3 consists of 10 residues. Germline V gene data show CDR1 as WNHNN and CDR2 as SYGVQD (reference sequence). The CDR3 reads CASRRYEQYF. The CDR3 DNA reads TGCGCCAGCAGGCGTTACGAGCAGTACTTC.

The rearrangement uses TRBV11-1 and TRBJ2-5, with 11 nucleotides matching TRBD2. This CDR3 is 14 amino acids long. CDR1 is SGHAT, CDR2 FQDESV, per germline (reference sequence). V was pared by 4 bases and J by 4 bases, with 2 bases of the junction left unmatched. The CDR3 nucleotides read TGTGCCAGCAGCTCCGGACTAGCGGGAGAGACCCAGTACTTC. It codes for CASSSGLAGETQYF.

The chain carries TRBV21-1 and TRBJ2-1; the tabulated D call, TRBD1, remains unverified against the DNA. TRBV21-1 constitutes a pseudogene. This CDR3 is 21 amino acids long. CDR3 in amino acids: CASRKGAGQGARDSLGDEQFF. CDR3 coding DNA: TGTGCCAGCAGAAAAGGGGCGGGACAGGGGGCGCGTGACTCCCTCGGGGATGAGCAGTTCTTC.

This clone appeared a few times. The V and J genes are TRBV2 and TRBJ2-7; 12 bases agree with TRBD1. Germline CDR1 is SNHLY and CDR2 is FYNNEI. Trimming took 8 bases from V and 4 from J; bases not matched to a gene: 6. This CDR3 contains 14 residues. As DNA, the CDR3 is TGTGCCAGCGTACCGGGACAGGGGGCTTACGAGCAGTACTTC. This gives the protein CASVPGQGAYEQYF.

The rearrangement uses TRBV5-1 and TRBJ2-5, with 8 nucleotides matching TRBD2. Looked up from germline, CDR1 is SGHRS and CDR2 is YFSETQ. The CDR3 runs 15 residues. The V segment lost 1 base and the J segment 4 bases; nucleotides outside the gene matches: 6. CDR3 nucleotide sequence: TGCGCCAGCAGCTTGCCAGCGGGAGAAGTAGAGACCCAGTACTTC. Its protein is CASSLPAGEVETQYF. The variable domain in full, completed from reference TRBV5-1 and TRBJ2-5, reads KAGVTQTPRYLIKTRGQQVTLSCSPISGHRSVSWYQQTPGQGLQFLFEYFSETQRNKGNFPGRFSGRQFSNSRSEMNVSTLELGDSALYLCASSLPAGEVETQYFGPGTRLLVL.

The chain is built from TRBV12-3 or TRBV12-4 and TRBJ1-6; unclear D gene. Trimming stripped 6 bases from V and 9 bases from J, with 12 bases between. CDR3 length equals 13 residues. The CDR3 reads CASSPRTGSPLHF. The CDR3 DNA is TGTGCCAGCAGCCCCCGAACGGGTTCACCCCTCCACTTT.

This rearrangement joins TRBV7-2 to TRBJ2-3; D unresolved. The CDR3 consists of 14 residues. V lost 3 bases, J lost 2 bases, and 9 bases lay in between. CDR1 SGHTA and CDR2 FQGNSA come from the germline V gene. The CDR3 loop is CASSLRLTTDTQYF. The CDR3 DNA follows: TGTGCCAGCAGCTTGCGACTCACCACAGATACGCAGTATTTT.